Each of the 28 T cell receptor beta chains below was sequenced from the same sample in a study of shared clonotypes between healthy human individuals. Libraries were prepared by immunoSEQ multiplex PCR; TCRdb keeps only in-frame clonotypes and omits some of them. Among some 2.1 million clones, about 95% were seen once, and the ten largest hold 1.1%. Cells designated naive CD8 were CD45RO-negative and were positively selected for CCR7, with terminally differentiated effector memory CD45RA+ cells excluded. The sample taken for sequencing was naive CD8+ T cells sorted from blood. Every receptor here comes from a man aged 18 to 30 in good health.

The CDR3 is CAWSPWGPFGHEQFF. For the CDR3, the DNA is TGTGCCTGGAGTCCTTGGGGTCCATTCGGACATGAGCAGTTCTTC. The V call is TRBV30, the J call TRBJ2-1; D unclear. Germline lookup yields CDR1 GTSNPN and CDR2 SVGIG (reference sequence). The CDR3 is 15 residues long. V lost 2 bases to trimming and J lost 8 bases, with 19 bases between them.

This clone has only one observation. The rearrangement joins TRBV5-4 to TRBJ2-3; possible D gene TRBD2, 5 bases. Germline loops: CDR1 SGHNT, CDR2 YYREEE (reference sequence). V lost 4 bases and J lost 8, with 17 bases in between. The CDR3 spans 14 residues. This CDR3 reads CASSLRGEKGTQYF. Here the CDR3 DNA reads TGTGCCAGCAGCCTCCGGGGTGAGAAAGGTACGCAGTATTTT.

The rearrangement uses TRBV27 and TRBJ2-2; D is uncertain. Deletions cut 2 bases from V and 0 bases from J, with 10 bases between. CDR3 length: 16 residues. The germline V gene encodes CDR1 MNHEY and CDR2 SMNVEV (reference sequence). Written as DNA, the CDR3 is TGTGCCAGCAGTTTAGTTATAGGGACGAACACCGGGGAGCTGTTTTTT. Protein sequence: CASSLVIGTNTGELFF.

The chain carries TRBV4-3 and TRBJ2-3; D perhaps matches TRBD1 (5 bases). The CDR3 extends over 17 amino acids. The germline V and J ends were trimmed by 0 bases and 6 bases, with 19 bases remaining between them. CDR1 is LGHNA and CDR2 is YSLEER in the germline V gene. This chain's CDR3 is CASSQEQGIVGIDTQYF. CDR3 nucleotide sequence: TGCGCCAGCAGCCAAGAGCAGGGAATCGTCGGAATCGATACGCAGTATTTT.

V gene TRBV30 combines with J gene TRBJ2-1; 13 bases map to TRBD2. Germline trimming cut 5 bases from V and 0 bases from J; bases unmatched to any gene: 10. The CDR3 has 18 amino acids. Germline loops: CDR1 GTSNPN, CDR2 SVGIG (reference sequence). CDR3 loop: CAWHGLAGDLSSYNEQFF. CDR3 in DNA: TGTGCCTGGCACGGACTAGCGGGAGACCTGAGCTCCTACAATGAGCAGTTCTTC.

In its sample, this clone was seen a few times. The chain joins TRBV5-5 to TRBJ1-1, with 9 bases lining up with TRBD1. The CDR3 consists of 15 residues. Germline V gene sequence: CDR1 SGHKS, CDR2 YYEKEE (reference sequence). Unmatched junction bases numbered 2, after V lost 0 bases and J lost 2 bases. The CDR3 spells CASSLGTGANTEAFF. CDR3 in DNA: TGTGCCAGCAGCTTGGGGACAGGGGCAAACACTGAAGCTTTCTTT.

This sequence joins TRBV7-9 and TRBJ1-3; no clear D. CDR1 SEHNR and CDR2 FQNEAQ come from the germline V gene (reference sequence). The CDR3 runs 12 residues. V gave up 5 bases and J gave up 8 bases, with 10 bases separating them. The DNA of the CDR3 is TGTGCCAGCAGCCCACCACTCGACACCATATATTTT. This translates into CASSPPLDTIYF. The variable domain in full, with the rest retrieved from reference TRBV7-9 and TRBJ1-3, is DTGVSQNPRHKITKRGQNVTFRCDPISEHNRLYWYRQTLGQGPEFLTYFQNEAQLEKSRLLSDRFSAERPKGSFSTLEIQRTEQGDSAMYLCASSPPLDTIYFGEGSWLTVV.

The CDR3 nucleotides read TGTGCCTGGAGTAACGGAAACCAAGAGACCCAGTACTTC. Its translation: CAWSNGNQETQYF. This chain connects TRBV30 to TRBJ2-5; no reliable D call. The V and J ends lost 2 bases and 0 bases respectively, with 7 bases between them. Germline V gives CDR1 GTSNPN, CDR2 SVGIG (reference sequence). The CDR3 sequence is 13 residues long.

V is TRBV27 and J is TRBJ1-1; D is ambiguous. CDR3 length equals 13 residues. The ends were cut back, 5 bases at V and 7 bases at J, with 14 bases in the middle. Germline CDR1 MNHEY, CDR2 SMNVEV (reference sequence). CDR3 protein: CASSLPPPNEAFF. CDR3 bases: TGTGCCAGCAGTCTGCCACCTCCAAATGAAGCTTTCTTT.

The chain links TRBV10-2 to TRBJ2-7, with D perhaps matching TRBD1 or TRBD2 (6 bases each). This CDR3 is 15 amino acids long. CDR1 and CDR2 (germline): WSHSY, SAAADI. V lost 5 bases to trimming and J lost 2 bases, with 16 bases between them. Here the CDR3 reads CASSKDSRGTYEQYF. In nucleotides, the CDR3 is TGCGCCAGCAGTAAGGACAGCCGGGGGACCTACGAGCAGTACTTC.

The J gene is TRBJ2-7, the V gene TRBV4-1, with TRBD1 as a possible D gene (7 bases). Germline values: CDR1 MGHRA, CDR2 YSYEKL. The CDR3 runs to 13 residues. The V gene lost 4 bases and the J gene lost 5 bases, with 12 bases spanning the gap. Written as DNA, the CDR3 is TGCGCCAGCAGCCGCGGGACAGTAGACGAGCAGTACTTC. Encoded protein: CASSRGTVDEQYF.

The chain couples TRBV7-9 to TRBJ2-3, with D unclear. The CDR3 has 16 amino acids. Germline V gene lookup returns CDR1 SEHNR and CDR2 FQNEAQ (reference sequence). Trimming cost V 5 bases and J 6 bases, with 21 bases left between them. The CDR3 DNA reads as TGTGCCAGCAGCACCCATTCGGGCCATAAATTGGATACGCAGTATTTT. It specifies CASSTHSGHKLDTQYF. Variable domain in full (rest from reference TRBV7-9 and TRBJ2-3): DTGVSQNPRHKITKRGQNVTFRCDPISEHNRLYWYRQTLGQGPEFLTYFQNEAQLEKSRLLSDRFSAERPKGSFSTLEIQRTEQGDSAMYLCASSTHSGHKLDTQYFGPGTRLTVL.

The genes are TRBV4-2 and TRBJ2-7; D tentatively reads TRBD1 or TRBD2 (6 bases each). The germline V gene encodes CDR1 LGHNA and CDR2 YNFKEQ. The length of the CDR3 is 15 residues. Trimming pared 3 bases from V and 0 bases from J, leaving 12 bases between. The CDR3 here is CASSQEGGNSYEQYF. CDR3 DNA sequence: TGTGCCAGCAGCCAGGAAGGGGGGAACTCCTACGAGCAGTACTTC.

The chain recombines TRBV28 with TRBJ2-2; D possibly uses TRBD1 or TRBD2 (5 bases each). The CDR3 is 15 amino acids. Germline values: CDR1 MDHEN, CDR2 SYDVKM. Trimming removed 4 bases from V and 6 bases from J, with 15 bases in between. The CDR3 region has the DNA TGTGCCAGCAGTTATCTAGCCAAAGGGGCCGGGGAGCTGTTTTTT. Translation gives CASSYLAKGAGELFF.

DNA for the CDR3: TGTGCCAGCAGCCAAGAAACGGCTAGCTGGATTTACGAGCAGTACTTC. This gives the protein CASSQETASWIYEQYF. The genes are TRBV11-2 and TRBJ2-7; D possibly corresponds to TRBD2 (5 bases). This CDR3 is 16 amino acids long. Germline-derived CDR1 and CDR2 are SGHAT and FQNNGV. V lost 5 bases, J lost 4 bases, and 21 bases lay in between.

The genes are TRBV10-2 and TRBJ1-1; D perhaps matches TRBD1 (6 bases). V lost 3 bases to trimming and J lost 0 bases, with 8 bases between them. The CDR3 sequence is 14 residues long. Germline V lookup: CDR1 WSHSY, CDR2 SAAADI. CDR3 region: CASSDPGVNTEAFF. For the CDR3, the DNA is TGCGCCAGCAGTGACCCAGGGGTGAACACTGAAGCTTTCTTT.

The chain has TRBV5-6 and TRBJ1-2, with a weak D call TRBD1 (6 bases). Germline CDR1 reads SGHDT; CDR2 reads YYEEEE. The CDR3 is 13 amino acids. Trimming removed 4 bases at V and 6 bases at J, with 13 bases between. The CDR3 sequence is CASSEQGIHGYTF. The CDR3 bases are TGTGCCAGCAGCGAACAGGGAATTCATGGCTACACCTTC.

V is TRBV5-1 and J is TRBJ1-2, with 7 bases matching TRBD1. The CDR3 runs 15 residues. Looked up from germline, CDR1 is SGHRS and CDR2 is YFSETQ. The V and J ends lost 2 bases and 4 bases, in that order; junction bases with no gene match: 8. CDR3 in amino acids: CASSFSGTAFYGYTF. The DNA of the CDR3 is TGCGCCAGCAGCTTCTCCGGGACAGCTTTCTATGGCTACACCTTC.

This rearrangement joins TRBV5-6 to TRBJ2-2; D unresolved. Germline V gene lookup returns CDR1 SGHDT and CDR2 YYEEEE. The CDR3 loop spans 13 amino acids. V was shortened by 1 base and J by 4 bases, with 5 bases between the two germline ends. CDR3 coding DNA: TGTGCCAGCAGCTTGCATGCCACCGGGGAGCTGTTTTTT. Translated: CASSLHATGELFF.

The chain is built from TRBV13 and TRBJ2-5; 13 nucleotides match TRBD2. CDR1 and CDR2 (germline): PRHDT, FYEKMQ (reference sequence). V shed 5 bases and J 5 bases; nucleotides not matched to a gene: 8. CDR3 length: 16 residues. CDR3 in DNA: TGTGCCAGCAGCCTTACTAGCGGGGGGGCCCCGGAGACCCAGTACTTC. Protein: CASSLTSGGAPETQYF.

The V gene is TRBV6-5, the J gene TRBJ1-2, with 8 bases that match TRBD1. V was clipped by 4 bases and J by 8 bases; unmatched bases: 15. Per germline, CDR1 MNHEY and CDR2 SVGAGI. CDR3 size: 16 residues. The CDR3 nucleotides are TGTGCCAGCAGTTCCTCGGACAGGGCGGATTTTGGGGGCTACACCTTC. Protein sequence: CASSSSDRADFGGYTF.

This clone was seen a single time. The chain carries TRBV7-9 and TRBJ2-7, with D unresolved. Trimming pared 5 bases from V and 4 bases from J, leaving 15 bases between. This CDR3 has 14 residues. Germline V CDR1 and CDR2: SEHNR, FQNEAQ (reference sequence). The CDR3 DNA reads TGTGCCAGCAGCCAGCCGGGCACGCTTTACGAGCAGTACTTC. It translates to CASSQPGTLYEQYF.

V gene TRBV5-6 combines with J gene TRBJ2-7, with D uncertain. In germline, CDR1 is SGHDT, CDR2 YYEEEE. The CDR3 has 13 residues. The germline V and J ends were trimmed by 4 bases and 4 bases, with 12 bases remaining between them. CDR3 bases: TGTGCCAGCAGCGGCGAATCTTTTTACGAGCAGTACTTC. The encoded protein is CASSGESFYEQYF.

The V and J genes are TRBV6-1 and TRBJ2-1; D remains unclear. V was shortened by 1 base and J by 6 bases, with 7 bases between the two germline ends. The CDR3 sequence is 13 residues long. The V gene's germline CDR1 is MNHNS and CDR2 SASEGT. The CDR3 nucleotides are TGTGCCAGCAGTGAAGGGAATCTCAATGAGCAGTTCTTC. This translates into CASSEGNLNEQFF.

Details on this clone: Other DNA sequences of this sample code for an identical CDR3. The V gene is TRBV5-1, the J gene TRBJ1-1, with D unclear. Germline V gives CDR1 SGHRS, CDR2 YFSETQ. The CDR3 length is 14 residues. The V end was cut by 0 bases, the J end by 0 bases, with 6 bases between. Here the CDR3 reads CASSLGGLNTEAFF. The CDR3 DNA reads as TGCGCCAGCAGCTTGGGAGGGCTGAACACTGAAGCTTTCTTT. Complete variable domain (other parts from reference TRBV5-1 and TRBJ1-1): KAGVTQTPRYLIKTRGQQVTLSCSPISGHRSVSWYQQTPGQGLQFLFEYFSETQRNKGNFPGRFSGRQFSNSRSEMNVSTLELGDSALYLCASSLGGLNTEAFFGQGTRLTVV.

The chain couples TRBV5-6 to TRBJ2-7; a weak D match, TRBD1 (6 bases). The CDR3 is 16 amino acids. Trimming left V 2 bases short and J 2 bases short, with 17 bases between. CDR1 is SGHDT and CDR2 is YYEEEE in the germline V gene. CDR3 residues: CASSFLRNTGPYEQYF. For the CDR3, the DNA is TGTGCCAGCAGCTTCCTTCGTAATACAGGGCCCTACGAGCAGTACTTC.

To note about this clone: Within the sample, other DNA sequences also encode this same CDR3. J is TRBJ2-3 and V is TRBV27; TRBD2 agrees at 9 bases. Germline-derived CDR1 and CDR2 are MNHEY and SMNVEV (reference sequence). The V and J ends lost 0 bases and 2 bases, in that order; junction bases with no gene match: 3. CDR3 length equals 16 residues. The CDR3 DNA follows: TGTGCCAGCAGTTTATCGACTAGCGGCGTCACAGATACGCAGTATTTT. Translated: CASSLSTSGVTDTQYF.

The genes are TRBV5-1 and TRBJ2-1; 7 bases fit TRBD2. V gave up 4 bases and J gave up 2 bases; unmatched junction bases: 18. The CDR3 length is 19 residues. Germline values: CDR1 SGHRS, CDR2 YFSETQ. CDR3 in DNA: TGCGCCAGCAGCGTCGATACTACCTACAGCGGGGAGGCCTACAATGAGCAGTTCTTC. Residues: CASSVDTTYSGEAYNEQFF.